A selection of T cell receptor beta chains follows, all from one sample in a study of blood T cell repertoires in COVID-19. Profiling relied on immunoSEQ multiplex PCR, and the TCRdb table lists in-frame clones only, not all of them. The sample contains 140,000 to 150,000 clones, around four fifths of which appear only once. The specimen sequenced was peripheral blood. The receptors here all came from a woman in her 40s with active or convalescent COVID-19. Each CDR3 is given with its conserved first and last residue. The D gene is left open where the match is weak. Size is omitted from some rows. Given values are once, few, many or a class for expanded clones.

J,D,V,size,DNA,CDR3
TRBJ2-2,TRBD1,TRBV9,once,TGTGCCACCGCCAGGACAGGGGTAACCGGGGAGCTGTTTTTT,CATARTGVTGELFF
TRBJ2-7,TRBD2,TRBV29-1,few,TGCAGCGTTGAAGTACCGGGACTAGCGGGGGCCTACGAGCAGTACTTC,CSVEVPGLAGAYEQYF
TRBJ1-1,TRBD1,TRBV27,.,TGTGCCAGCAGTTCCCCCGGGACAGGGAGAACTGAAGCTTTCTTT,CASSSPGTGRTEAFF
TRBJ2-1,TRBD2,TRBV6-2/TRBV6-3,.,TGTGCCAGCAGTTACCTGGCTAGCGGGAGGAATAATGAGCAGTTCTTC,CASSYLASGRNNEQFF
TRBJ1-1,.,TRBV6-6,.,TGTGCCAGCAGTTACTCGTTCGGGGGATCCGATACTGAAGCTTTCTTT,CASSYSFGGSDTEAFF
TRBJ1-6,TRBD1,TRBV7-2,once,TGTGCCAGCAGCTTAGAGGGACAGGGGGTTTCACCCCTCCACTTT,CASSLEGQGVSPLHF
TRBJ1-5,TRBD1,TRBV7-2,.,TGTGCCAGCACCCGTGGAGGGGGCGGCAATCAGCCCCAGCATTTT,CASTRGGGGNQPQHF
TRBJ2-7,TRBD1,TRBV27,few,TGTGCCAGCAGTCAAAGGGCCGCAGGGGGATACGAGCAGTACTTC,CASSQRAAGGYEQYF
TRBJ2-1,.,TRBV2,.,TGTGCCAGCCTCCTCCTGGCCAGCAATGAGCAGTTCTTC,CASLLLASNEQFF
TRBJ1-4,.,TRBV9,.,TGTGCCAGCAGCGTGGGGGGGGATGGTAATGAAAAACTGTTTTTT,CASSVGGDGNEKLFF
TRBJ1-1,.,TRBV11-2,.,TGTGCCAGCAGCCCAGGCCCGAACACTGAAGCTTTCTTT,CASSPGPNTEAFF
TRBJ2-2,.,TRBV27,.,TGTGCCAGCAGCAAAATTTTCCCCGGGGAGCTGTTTTTT,CASSKIFPGELFF
TRBJ1-2,.,TRBV28,.,TGTGCCAGCAGTCTGCCCTCCAGGGCCTATGGCTACACCTTC,CASSLPSRAYGYTF
TRBJ1-1,.,TRBV18,.,TGTGCCAGCTCACCAGGTGCAGGAGGGACGGGCACTGAAGCTTTCTTT,CASSPGAGGTGTEAFF
TRBJ1-4,TRBD1,TRBV9,.,TGTGCCAGCAGCGAGCAGGCAGGGGGCAGTGAAAAACTGTTTTTT,CASSEQAGGSEKLFF
TRBJ2-7,.,TRBV19,.,TGTGCCAGTAGACAGGGTCCCTACGAGCAGTACTTC,CASRQGPYEQYF
TRBJ1-6,.,TRBV2,many,TGTGCCAGCAGCCATGGGGGGGTGCGCTCACCCCTCCACTTT,CASSHGGVRSPLHF
TRBJ2-7,TRBD2,TRBV7-9,.,TGTGCCAGCAGCCTATCCAGCGGGGGAGCCTACGAGCAGTACTTC,CASSLSSGGAYEQYF
TRBJ1-6,TRBD1,TRBV5-1,.,TGCGCCAGCAGGCCGGGACAGTCCTCCTATAATTCACCCCTCCACTTT,CASRPGQSSYNSPLHF
TRBJ2-1,TRBD1,TRBV10-1,.,TGCGCCAGCAGTGAGTCCCGGACAGGGGCCCTCAATGAGCAGTTCTTC,CASSESRTGALNEQFF
TRBJ2-7,.,TRBV12-3/TRBV12-4,.,TGTGCCAGCAGTTTGGGACAACGGTACGAGCAGTACTTC,CASSLGQRYEQYF
TRBJ2-1,.,TRBV4-1,.,TGCGCCAGCAGCCACCCCCTAAGGAGGTCCCACAATGAGCAGTTCTTC,CASSHPLRRSHNEQFF
TRBJ1-3,TRBD1,TRBV11-2,.,TGTGCCAGCAGCTTAGATTACCGACAGGGGGGCTCTGGAAACACCATATATTTT,CASSLDYRQGGSGNTIYF
TRBJ2-2,TRBD2,TRBV6-6,.,TGTGCCAGCAGTTACTCGGGCGGGGGAAACACCGGGGAGCTGTTTTTT,CASSYSGGGNTGELFF
TRBJ1-1,.,TRBV27,.,TGTGCCAGCAGTTCGTTTACAGGGAGCACTGAAGCTTTCTTT,CASSSFTGSTEAFF
TRBJ2-7,TRBD1,TRBV5-1,.,TGCGCCAGCAGCGAGCTGACGGACAGGGGCGAGCAGTACTTC,CASSELTDRGEQYF
TRBJ1-5,.,TRBV28,.,TGTGCCAGCATGAGGCTCGTGGGTCCAGGGAGGAATCAGCCCCAGCATTTT,CASMRLVGPGRNQPQHF